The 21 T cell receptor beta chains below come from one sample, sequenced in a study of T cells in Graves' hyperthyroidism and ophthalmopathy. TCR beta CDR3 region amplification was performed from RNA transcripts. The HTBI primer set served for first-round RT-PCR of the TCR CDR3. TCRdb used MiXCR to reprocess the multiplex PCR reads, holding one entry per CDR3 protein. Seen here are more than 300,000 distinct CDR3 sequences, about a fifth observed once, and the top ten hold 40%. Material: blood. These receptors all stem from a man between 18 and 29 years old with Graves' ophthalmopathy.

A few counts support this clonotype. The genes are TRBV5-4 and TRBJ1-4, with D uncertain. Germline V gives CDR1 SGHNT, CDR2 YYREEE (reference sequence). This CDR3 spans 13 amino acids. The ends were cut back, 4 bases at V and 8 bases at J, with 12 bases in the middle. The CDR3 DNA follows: TGTGCCAGCAGCCCCGGTCTGTTCGAAAAACTGTTTTTT. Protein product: CASSPGLFEKLFF.

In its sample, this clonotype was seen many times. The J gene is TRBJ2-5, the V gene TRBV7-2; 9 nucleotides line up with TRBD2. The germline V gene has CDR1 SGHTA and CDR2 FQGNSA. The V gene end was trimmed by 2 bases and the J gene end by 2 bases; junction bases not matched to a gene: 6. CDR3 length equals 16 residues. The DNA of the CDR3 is TGTGCCAGCAGCTTATGGGCGGGGGGGCGTCAAGAGACCCAGTACTTC. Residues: CASSLWAGGRQETQYF.

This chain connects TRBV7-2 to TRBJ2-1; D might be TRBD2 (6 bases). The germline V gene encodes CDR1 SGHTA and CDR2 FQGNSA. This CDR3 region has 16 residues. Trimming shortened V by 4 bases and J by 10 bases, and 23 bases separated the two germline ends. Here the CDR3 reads CASSYNRLVPPHEQFF. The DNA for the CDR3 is TGTGCCAGCAGCTATAATCGACTAGTTCCCCCCCACGAGCAGTTCTTC.

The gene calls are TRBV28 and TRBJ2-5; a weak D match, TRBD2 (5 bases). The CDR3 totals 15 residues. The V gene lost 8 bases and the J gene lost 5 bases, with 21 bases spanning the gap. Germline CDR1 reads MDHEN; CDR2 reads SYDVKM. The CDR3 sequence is CASSPYRGARETQYF. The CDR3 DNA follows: TGTGCCAGCTCCCCCTATCGGGGAGCCCGGGAGACCCAGTACTTC. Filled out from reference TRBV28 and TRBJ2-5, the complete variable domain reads DVKVTQSSRYLVKRTGEKVFLECVQDMDHENMFWYRQDPGLGLRLIYFSYDVKMKEKGDIPEGYSVSREKKERFSLILESASTNQTSMYLCASSPYRGARETQYFGPGTRLLVL.

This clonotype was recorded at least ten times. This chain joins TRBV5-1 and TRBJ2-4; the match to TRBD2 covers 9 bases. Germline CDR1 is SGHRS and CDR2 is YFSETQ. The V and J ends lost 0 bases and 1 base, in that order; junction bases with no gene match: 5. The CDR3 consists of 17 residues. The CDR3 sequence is CASSLEVAGVAKNIQYF. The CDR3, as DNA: TGCGCCAGCAGCTTGGAGGTAGCGGGGGTTGCCAAAAACATTCAGTACTTC.

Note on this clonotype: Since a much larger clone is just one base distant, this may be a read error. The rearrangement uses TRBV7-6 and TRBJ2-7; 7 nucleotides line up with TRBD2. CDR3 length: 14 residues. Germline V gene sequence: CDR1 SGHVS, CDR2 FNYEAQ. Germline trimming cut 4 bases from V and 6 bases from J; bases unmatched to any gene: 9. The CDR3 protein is CASSSSRGDLEQYF. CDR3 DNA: TGTGCCAGCAGCTCCTCCCGGGGGGATCTCGAGCAGTACTTC.

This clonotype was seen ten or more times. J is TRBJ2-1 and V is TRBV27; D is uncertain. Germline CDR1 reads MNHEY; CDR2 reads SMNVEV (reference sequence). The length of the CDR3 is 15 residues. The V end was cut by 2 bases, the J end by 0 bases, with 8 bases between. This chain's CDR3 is CASSLLPPSYNEQFF. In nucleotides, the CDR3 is TGTGCCAGCAGTTTACTGCCACCCTCCTACAATGAGCAGTTCTTC.

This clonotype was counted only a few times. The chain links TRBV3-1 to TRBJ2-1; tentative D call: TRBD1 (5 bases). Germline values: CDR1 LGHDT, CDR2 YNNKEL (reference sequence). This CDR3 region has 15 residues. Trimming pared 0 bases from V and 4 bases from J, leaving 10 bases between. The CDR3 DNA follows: TGTGCCAGCAGCCAAGAGACAGACTTTTACAATGAGCAGTTCTTC. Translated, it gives CASSQETDFYNEQFF.

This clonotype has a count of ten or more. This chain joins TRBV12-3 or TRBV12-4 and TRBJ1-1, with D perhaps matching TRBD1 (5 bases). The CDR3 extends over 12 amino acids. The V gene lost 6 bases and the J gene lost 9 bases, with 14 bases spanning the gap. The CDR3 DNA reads TGTGCCAGCAGCTCGGGGCGGGCGAAAGCTTTCTTT. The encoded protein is CASSSGRAKAFF.

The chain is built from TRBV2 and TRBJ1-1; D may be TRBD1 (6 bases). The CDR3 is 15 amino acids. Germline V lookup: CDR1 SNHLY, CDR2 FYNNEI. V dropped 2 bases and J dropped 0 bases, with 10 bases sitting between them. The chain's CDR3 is CASSEQGYLNTEAFF. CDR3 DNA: TGTGCCAGCAGTGAACAGGGGTATTTGAACACTGAAGCTTTCTTT. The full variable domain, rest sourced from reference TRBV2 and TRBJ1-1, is EPEVTQTPSHQVTQMGQEVILRCVPISNHLYFYWYRQILGQKVEFLVSFYNNEISEKSEIFDDQFSVERPDGSNFTLKIRSTKLEDSAMYFCASSEQGYLNTEAFFGQGTRLTVV.

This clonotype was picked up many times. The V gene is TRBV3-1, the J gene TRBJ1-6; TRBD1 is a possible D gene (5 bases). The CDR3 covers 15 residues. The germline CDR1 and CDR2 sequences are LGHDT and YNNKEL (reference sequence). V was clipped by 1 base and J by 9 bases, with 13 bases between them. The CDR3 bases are TGTGCCAGCAGCCAAGCCGGGACCTGGGGTTCACCCCTCCACTTT. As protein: CASSQAGTWGSPLHF.

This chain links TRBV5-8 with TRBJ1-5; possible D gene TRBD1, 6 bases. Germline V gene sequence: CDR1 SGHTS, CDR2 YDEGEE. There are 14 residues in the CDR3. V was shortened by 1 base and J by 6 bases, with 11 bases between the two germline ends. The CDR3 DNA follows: TGTGCCAGCAGCTTGCGAGGGGGGGCTCAGCCCCAGCATTTT. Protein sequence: CASSLRGGAQPQHF.

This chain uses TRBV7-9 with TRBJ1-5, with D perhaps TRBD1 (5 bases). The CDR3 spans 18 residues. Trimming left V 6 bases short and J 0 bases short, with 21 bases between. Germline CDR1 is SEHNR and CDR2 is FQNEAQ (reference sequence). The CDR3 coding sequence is TGTGCCAGCAGGACGGGACTTTGGCCGAATTATAGCAATCAGCCCCAGCATTTT. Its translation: CASRTGLWPNYSNQPQHF.

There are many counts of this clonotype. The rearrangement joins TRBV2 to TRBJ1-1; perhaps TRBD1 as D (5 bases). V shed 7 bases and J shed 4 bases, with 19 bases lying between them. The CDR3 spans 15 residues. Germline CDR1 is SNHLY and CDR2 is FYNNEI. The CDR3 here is CASTLWVGQGTEAFF. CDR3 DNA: TGTGCCAGCACCCTCTGGGTGGGGCAGGGCACTGAAGCTTTCTTT.

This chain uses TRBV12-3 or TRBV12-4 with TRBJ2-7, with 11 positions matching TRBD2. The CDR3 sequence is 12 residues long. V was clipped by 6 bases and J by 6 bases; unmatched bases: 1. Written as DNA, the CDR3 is TGTGCCAGCAGACTAGCGGGGGTCGAGCAGTACTTC. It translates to CASRLAGVEQYF.

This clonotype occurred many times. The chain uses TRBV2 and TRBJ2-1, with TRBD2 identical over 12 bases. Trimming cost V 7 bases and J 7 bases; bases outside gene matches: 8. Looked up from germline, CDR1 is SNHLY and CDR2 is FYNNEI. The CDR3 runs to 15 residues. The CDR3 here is CASTPSGTSGNEQFF. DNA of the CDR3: TGTGCCAGCACCCCAAGCGGGACTAGCGGGAATGAGCAGTTCTTC.

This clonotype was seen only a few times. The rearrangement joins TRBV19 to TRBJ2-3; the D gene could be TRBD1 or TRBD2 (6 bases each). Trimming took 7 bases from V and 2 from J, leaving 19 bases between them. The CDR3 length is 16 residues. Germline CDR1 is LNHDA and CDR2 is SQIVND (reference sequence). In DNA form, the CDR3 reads TGTGCCAGTACCCCGGAGGGGCAGGGGATCACAGATACGCAGTATTTT. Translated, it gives CASTPEGQGITDTQYF.

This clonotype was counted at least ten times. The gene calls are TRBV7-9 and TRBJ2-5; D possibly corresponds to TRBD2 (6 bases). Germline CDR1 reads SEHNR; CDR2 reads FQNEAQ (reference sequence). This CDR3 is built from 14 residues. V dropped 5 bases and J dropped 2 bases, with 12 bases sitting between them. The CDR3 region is CASSGGGKQETQYF. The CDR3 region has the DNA TGTGCCAGCAGCGGGGGAGGAAAGCAAGAGACCCAGTACTTC.

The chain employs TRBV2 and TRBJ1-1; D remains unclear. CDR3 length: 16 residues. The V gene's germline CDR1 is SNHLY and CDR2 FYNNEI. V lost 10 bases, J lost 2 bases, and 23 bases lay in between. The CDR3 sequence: CATKVRETSGNTEAFF. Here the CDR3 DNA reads TGTGCCACCAAGGTCAGAGAAACCTCGGGCAACACTGAAGCTTTCTTT.

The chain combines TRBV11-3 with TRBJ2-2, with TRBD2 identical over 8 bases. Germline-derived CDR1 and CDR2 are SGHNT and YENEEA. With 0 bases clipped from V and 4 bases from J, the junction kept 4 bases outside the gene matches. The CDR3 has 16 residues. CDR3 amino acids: CASSLETSGLTGELFF. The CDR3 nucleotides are TGTGCCAGCAGCTTAGAAACTAGCGGACTCACCGGGGAGCTGTTTTTT. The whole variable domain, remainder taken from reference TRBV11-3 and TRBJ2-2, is EAGVVQSPRYKIIEKKQPVAFWCNPISGHNTLYWYLQNLGQGPELLIRYENEEAVDDSQLPKDRFSAERLKGVDSTLKIQPAELGDSAVYLCASSLETSGLTGELFFGEGSRLTVL.

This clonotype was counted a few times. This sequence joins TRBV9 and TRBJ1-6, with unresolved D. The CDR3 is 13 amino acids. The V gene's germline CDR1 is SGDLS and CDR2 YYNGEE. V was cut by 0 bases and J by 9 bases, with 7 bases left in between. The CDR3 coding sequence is TGTGCCAGCAGCGTAGACTCTTCTTCACCCCTCCACTTT. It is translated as CASSVDSSSPLHF. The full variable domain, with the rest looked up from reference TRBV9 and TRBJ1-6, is DSGVTQTPKHLITATGQRVTLRCSPRSGDLSVYWYQQSLDQGLQFLIQYYNGEERAKGNILERFSAQQFPDLHSELNLSSLELGDSALYFCASSVDSSSPLHFGNGTRLTVT.